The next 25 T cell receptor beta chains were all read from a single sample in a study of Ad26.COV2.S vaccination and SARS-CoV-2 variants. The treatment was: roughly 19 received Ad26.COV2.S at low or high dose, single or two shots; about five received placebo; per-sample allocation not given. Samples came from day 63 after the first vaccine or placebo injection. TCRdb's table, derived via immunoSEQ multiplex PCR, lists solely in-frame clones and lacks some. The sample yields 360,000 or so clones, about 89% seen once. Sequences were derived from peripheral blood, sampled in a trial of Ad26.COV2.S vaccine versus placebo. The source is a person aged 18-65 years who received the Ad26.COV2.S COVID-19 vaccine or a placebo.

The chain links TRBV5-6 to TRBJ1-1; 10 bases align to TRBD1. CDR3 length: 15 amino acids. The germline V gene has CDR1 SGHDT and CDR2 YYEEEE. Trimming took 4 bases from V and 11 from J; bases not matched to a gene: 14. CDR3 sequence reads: CASSVHRDRGSGAFF. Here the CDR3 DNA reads TGTGCCAGCAGCGTACACCGGGACAGGGGAAGCGGGGCTTTCTTT.

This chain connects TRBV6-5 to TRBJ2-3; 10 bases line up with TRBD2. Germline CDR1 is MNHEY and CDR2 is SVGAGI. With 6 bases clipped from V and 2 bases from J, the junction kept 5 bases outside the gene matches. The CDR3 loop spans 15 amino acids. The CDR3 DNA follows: TGTGCCAGCAGAGCGGGAGGGCTCGACACAGATACGCAGTATTTT. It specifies CASRAGGLDTDTQYF.

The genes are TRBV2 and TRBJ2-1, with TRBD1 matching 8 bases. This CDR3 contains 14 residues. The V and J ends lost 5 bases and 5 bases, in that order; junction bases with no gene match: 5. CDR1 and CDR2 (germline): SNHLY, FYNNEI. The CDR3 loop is CASSKQGGDNEQFF. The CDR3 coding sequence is TGTGCCAGCAGTAAACAGGGGGGCGACAATGAGCAGTTCTTC.

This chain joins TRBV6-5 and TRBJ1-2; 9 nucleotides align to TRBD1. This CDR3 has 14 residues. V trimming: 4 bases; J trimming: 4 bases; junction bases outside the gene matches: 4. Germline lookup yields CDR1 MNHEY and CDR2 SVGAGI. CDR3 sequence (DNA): TGTGCCAGCAGTTTCGACAGGGGGTCCTATGGCTACACCTTC. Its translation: CASSFDRGSYGYTF.

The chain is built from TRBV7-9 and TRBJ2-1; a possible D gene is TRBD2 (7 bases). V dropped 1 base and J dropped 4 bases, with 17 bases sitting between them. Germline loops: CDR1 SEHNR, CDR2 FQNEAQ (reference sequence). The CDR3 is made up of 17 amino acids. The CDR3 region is CASSLEGGARSYNEQFF. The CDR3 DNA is TGTGCCAGCAGCTTAGAAGGGGGGGCGCGATCTTACAATGAGCAGTTCTTC.

In DNA, the CDR3 is TGTGCCAGCAGTGAAACTATACTAGCGGGAGATGAGCAGTTCTTC. Translation: CASSETILAGDEQFF. This chain links TRBV2 with TRBJ2-1, with TRBD2 matching 11 bases. J lost 8 bases, V lost 2 bases, and 5 bases had no gene match. This CDR3 has 15 residues. CDR1 SNHLY and CDR2 FYNNEI come from the germline V gene.

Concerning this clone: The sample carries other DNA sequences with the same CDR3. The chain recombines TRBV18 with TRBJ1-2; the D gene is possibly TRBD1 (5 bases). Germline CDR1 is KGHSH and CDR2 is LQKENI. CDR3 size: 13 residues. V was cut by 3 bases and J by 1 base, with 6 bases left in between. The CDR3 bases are TGTGCCAGCTCACCTCAGGGTAACTATGGCTACACCTTC. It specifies CASSPQGNYGYTF.

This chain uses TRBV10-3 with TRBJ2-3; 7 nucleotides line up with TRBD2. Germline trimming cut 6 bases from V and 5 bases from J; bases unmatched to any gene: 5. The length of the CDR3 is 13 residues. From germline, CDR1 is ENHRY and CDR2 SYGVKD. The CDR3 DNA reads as TGTGCCATCAGCCGCGGGAGAGGAGATACGCAGTATTTT. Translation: CAISRGRGDTQYF.

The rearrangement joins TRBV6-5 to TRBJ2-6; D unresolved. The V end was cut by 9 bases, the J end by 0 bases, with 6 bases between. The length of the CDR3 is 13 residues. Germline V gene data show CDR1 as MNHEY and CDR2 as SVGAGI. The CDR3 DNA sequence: TGTGCCAGTATACTCTCTGGGGCCAACGTCCTGACTTTC. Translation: CASILSGANVLTF.

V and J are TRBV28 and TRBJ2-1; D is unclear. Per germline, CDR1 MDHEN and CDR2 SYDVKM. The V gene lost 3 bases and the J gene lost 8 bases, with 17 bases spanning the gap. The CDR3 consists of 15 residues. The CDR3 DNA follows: TGTGCCAGCAGTTTCCATGGCCCCGCGACCCATGAGCAGTTCTTC. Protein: CASSFHGPATHEQFF.

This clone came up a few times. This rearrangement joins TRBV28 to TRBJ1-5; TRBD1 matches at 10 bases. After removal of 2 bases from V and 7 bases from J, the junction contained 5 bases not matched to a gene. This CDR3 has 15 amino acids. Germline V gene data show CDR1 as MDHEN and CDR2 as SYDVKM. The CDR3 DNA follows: TGTGCCAGCAGTTTAATCGGGACAGGGGAGCAGCCCCAGCATTTT. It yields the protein CASSLIGTGEQPQHF.

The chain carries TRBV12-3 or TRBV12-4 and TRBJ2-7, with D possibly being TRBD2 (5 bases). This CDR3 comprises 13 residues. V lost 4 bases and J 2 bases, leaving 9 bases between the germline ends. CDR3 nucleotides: TGTGCCAGCAGTTATATCGGGACCTACGAGCAGTACTTC. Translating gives CASSYIGTYEQYF.

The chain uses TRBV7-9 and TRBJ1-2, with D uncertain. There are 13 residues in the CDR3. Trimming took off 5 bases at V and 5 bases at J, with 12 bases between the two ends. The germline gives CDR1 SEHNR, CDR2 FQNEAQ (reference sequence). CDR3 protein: CASSQDQLYGYTF. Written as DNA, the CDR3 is TGTGCCAGCAGCCAGGATCAACTATATGGCTACACCTTC.

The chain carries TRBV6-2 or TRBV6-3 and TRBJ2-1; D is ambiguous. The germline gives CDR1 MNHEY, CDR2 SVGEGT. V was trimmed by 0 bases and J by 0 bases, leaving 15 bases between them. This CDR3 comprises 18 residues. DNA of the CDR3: TGTGCCAGCAGTTACTCGATCGGTGGGGTGAGCTCCTACAATGAGCAGTTCTTC. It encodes CASSYSIGGVSSYNEQFF.

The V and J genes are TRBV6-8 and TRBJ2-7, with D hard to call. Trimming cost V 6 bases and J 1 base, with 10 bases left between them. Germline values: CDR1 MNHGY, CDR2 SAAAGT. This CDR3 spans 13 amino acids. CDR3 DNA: TGTGCCAGCAGACCCGGACGGTCCTACGAGCAGTACTTC. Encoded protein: CASRPGRSYEQYF.

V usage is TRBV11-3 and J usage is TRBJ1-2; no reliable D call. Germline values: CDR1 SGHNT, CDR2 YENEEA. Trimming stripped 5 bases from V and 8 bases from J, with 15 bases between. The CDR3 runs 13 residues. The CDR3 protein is CASSGEELGGYTF. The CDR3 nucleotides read TGTGCCAGCAGCGGGGAGGAGCTAGGGGGCTACACCTTC.

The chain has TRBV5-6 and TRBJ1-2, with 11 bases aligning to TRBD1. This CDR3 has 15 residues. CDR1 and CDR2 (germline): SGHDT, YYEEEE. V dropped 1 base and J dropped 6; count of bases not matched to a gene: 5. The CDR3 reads CASSLRGTGGNGYTF. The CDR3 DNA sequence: TGTGCCAGCAGCTTGCGTGGGACAGGGGGTAATGGCTACACCTTC.

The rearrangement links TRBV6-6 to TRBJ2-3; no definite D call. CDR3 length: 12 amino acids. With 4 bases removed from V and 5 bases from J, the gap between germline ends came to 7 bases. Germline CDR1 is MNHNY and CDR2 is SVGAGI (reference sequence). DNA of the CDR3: TGTGCCAGCAGTTCTCGGATAGATACGCAGTATTTT. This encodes CASSSRIDTQYF.

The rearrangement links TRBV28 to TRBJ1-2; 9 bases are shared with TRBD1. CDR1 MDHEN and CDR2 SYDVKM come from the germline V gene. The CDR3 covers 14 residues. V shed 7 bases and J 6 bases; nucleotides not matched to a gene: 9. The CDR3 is CASIPRGQGDGYTF. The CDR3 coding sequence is TGTGCCAGCATCCCCCGGGGACAGGGCGATGGCTACACCTTC.

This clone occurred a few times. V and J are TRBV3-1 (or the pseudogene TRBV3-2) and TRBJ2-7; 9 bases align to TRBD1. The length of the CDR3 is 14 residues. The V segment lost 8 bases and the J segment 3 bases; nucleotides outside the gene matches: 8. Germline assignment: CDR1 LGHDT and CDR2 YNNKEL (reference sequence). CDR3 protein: CASQRGQGFYEQYF. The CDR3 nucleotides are TGTGCCAGCCAGCGGGGACAGGGATTCTACGAGCAGTACTTC.

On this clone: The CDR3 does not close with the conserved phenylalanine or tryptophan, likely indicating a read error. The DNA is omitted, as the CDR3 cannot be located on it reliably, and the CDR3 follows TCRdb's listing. CDR3 residues: CSAGGPQT. The V and J genes are TRBV20-1 and TRBJ2-3. The CDR3 numbers 8 amino acids, ends counted. Germline CDR1 DFQATT, CDR2 SNEGSKA (reference sequence).

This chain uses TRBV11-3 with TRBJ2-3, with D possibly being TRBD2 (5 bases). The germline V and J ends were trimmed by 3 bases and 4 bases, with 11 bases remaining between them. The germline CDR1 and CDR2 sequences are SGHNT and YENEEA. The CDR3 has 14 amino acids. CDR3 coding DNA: TGTGCCAGCAGCTTCGGTCGAGGGCCAGATACGCAGTATTTT. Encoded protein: CASSFGRGPDTQYF. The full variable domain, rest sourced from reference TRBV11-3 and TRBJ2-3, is EAGVVQSPRYKIIEKKQPVAFWCNPISGHNTLYWYLQNLGQGPELLIRYENEEAVDDSQLPKDRFSAERLKGVDSTLKIQPAELGDSAVYLCASSFGRGPDTQYFGPGTRLTVL.

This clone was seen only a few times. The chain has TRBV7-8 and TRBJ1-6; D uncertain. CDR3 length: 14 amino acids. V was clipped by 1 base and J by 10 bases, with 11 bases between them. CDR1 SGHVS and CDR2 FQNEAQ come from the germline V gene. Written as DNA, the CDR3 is TGTGCCAGCAGCTTAGACCGGGCCGGGTCACCCCTCCACTTT. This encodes CASSLDRAGSPLHF. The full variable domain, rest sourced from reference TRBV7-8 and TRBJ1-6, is GAGVSQSPRYKVAKRGQDVALRCDPISGHVSLFWYQQALGQGPEFLTYFQNEAQLDKSGLPSDRFFAERPEGSVSTLKIQRTQQEDSAVYLCASSLDRAGSPLHFGNGTRLTVT.

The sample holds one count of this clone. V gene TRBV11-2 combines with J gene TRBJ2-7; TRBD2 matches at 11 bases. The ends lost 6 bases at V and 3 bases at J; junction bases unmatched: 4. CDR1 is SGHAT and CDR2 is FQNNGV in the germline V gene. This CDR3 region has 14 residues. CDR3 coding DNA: TGTGCCAGCAGAAATAGCGGGAGGGGCTACGAGCAGTACTTC. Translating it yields CASRNSGRGYEQYF. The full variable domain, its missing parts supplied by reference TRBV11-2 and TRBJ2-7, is EAGVAQSPRYKIIEKRQSVAFWCNPISGHATLYWYQQILGQGPKLLIQFQNNGVVDDSQLPKDRFSAERLKGVDSTLKIQPAKLEDSAVYLCASRNSGRGYEQYFGPGTRLTVT.

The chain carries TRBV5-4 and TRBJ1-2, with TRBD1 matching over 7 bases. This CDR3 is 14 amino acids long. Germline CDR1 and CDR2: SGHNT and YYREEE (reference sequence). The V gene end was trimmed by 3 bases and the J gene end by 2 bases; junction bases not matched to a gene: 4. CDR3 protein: CASSWAGQNYGYTF. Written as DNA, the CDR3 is TGTGCCAGCAGCTGGGCGGGACAGAACTATGGCTACACCTTC.